Listed below are T cell receptor beta chains from one sample, sequenced in a study of blood T cell repertoires in COVID-19. Assay: immunoSEQ multiplex PCR; the TCRdb copy retains only in-frame clones and omits some. The sample shows tens of thousands of clones, 75% to 90% of them seen only once. The sample comprised peripheral blood. Source of these receptors: a woman in her forties or fifties with active or convalescent COVID-19. Each CDR3 is given with its conserved first and last residue. A D gene is named only where the DNA matches it firmly. Clone size is given for some rows only: seen once, a few or many times, or a class if the clone is expanded.

size	D	V	J	DNA	CDR3
NA	TRBD1	TRBV11-3	TRBJ2-2	TGTGCCAGCAGCTTCGGACAGGGGGCAGGCGGGGAGCTGTTTTTT	CASSFGQGAGGELFF
NA	TRBD2	TRBV9	TRBJ2-1	TGTGCCAGCAGCGTGAGCGGGGGGGTGTACAATGAGCAGTTCTTC	CASSVSGGVYNEQFF
once	TRBD1	TRBV5-4	TRBJ1-4	TGTGCCAGCAGCTTGGGGACAGGAGGCGGTGAAAAACTGTTTTTT	CASSLGTGGGEKLFF
NA	NA	TRBV7-2	TRBJ1-2	TGTGCCAGCAGCCCAGGTACGGGGGTGAACTATGGCTACACCTTC	CASSPGTGVNYGYTF
NA	TRBD1	TRBV30	TRBJ1-2	TGTGCCTGGAGTGTTAGGCAGGGGGCACCGAACTATGGCTACACCTTC	CAWSVRQGAPNYGYTF
once	NA	TRBV6-2/TRBV6-3	TRBJ1-5	TGTGCCAGCAGTTACAGTACTTTCGATCAGCCCCAGCATTTT	CASSYSTFDQPQHF
once	NA	TRBV6-6	TRBJ2-7	TGTGCCAGCAGTTACTCGAACCGGGTCAGCGAGCAGTACTTC	CASSYSNRVSEQYF
NA	NA	TRBV19	TRBJ2-1	TGTGCCAGTAGTACAGGACAGAGCTACAATGAGCAGTTCTTC	CASSTGQSYNEQFF
NA	NA	TRBV7-9	TRBJ2-2	TGTGCCAGCACCCCTCAGGGTGCGAACACCGGGGAGCTGTTTTTT	CASTPQGANTGELFF
NA	TRBD1	TRBV5-1	TRBJ2-3	TGCGCCAGCAGCCGACAGGGTGCGGCAGATACGCAGTATTTT	CASSRQGAADTQYF
NA	TRBD1	TRBV28	TRBJ1-2	TGTGCCAGCCAGTTTGAAGACAGGGTTTATGGCTACACCTTC	CASQFEDRVYGYTF
NA	NA	TRBV3-1/TRBV3-2	TRBJ2-1	TGTGCCAGCAGCCAAGAGAGTGTACGGGGAAGCTCCTACAATGAGCAGTTCTTC	CASSQESVRGSSYNEQFF
once	NA	TRBV15	TRBJ1-1	TGTGCCACCAGTCAGTTGAACACTGAAGCTTTCTTT	CATSQLNTEAFF
NA	TRBD1	TRBV6-2/TRBV6-3	TRBJ1-5	TGTGCCAGCAGTATCAGGGGGAACAGCAATCAGCCCCAGCATTTT	CASSIRGNSNQPQHF
NA	TRBD1	TRBV6-6	TRBJ2-2	TGTGCCAGCAGTTCCCGGGACAGGGGGACCGGGGAGCTGTTTTTT	CASSSRDRGTGELFF
NA	TRBD1	TRBV7-3	TRBJ1-6	TGTGCCAGCAGCTTAGGGGACAGCCATTCACCCCTCCACTTT	CASSLGDSHSPLHF
NA	TRBD1	TRBV5-1	TRBJ2-1	TGCGCCAGCATTCCCGGACAGGGCGAGTATGAGCAGTTCTTC	CASIPGQGEYEQFF
NA	TRBD2	TRBV30	TRBJ2-4	TGTGCCTGGATTCCTAGCGGGGGGCTGACAGCCAAAAACATTCAGTACTTC	CAWIPSGGLTAKNIQYF
NA	NA	TRBV7-8	TRBJ1-3	TGTGCCAGCAGCTTAGGGACAGCCAGCTTCTCTGGAAACACCATATATTTT	CASSLGTASFSGNTIYF
NA	TRBD2	TRBV7-9	TRBJ2-3	TGTGCCAGCAGCCCCCCTAGCGGGAGCACAGATACGCAGTATTTT	CASSPPSGSTDTQYF
NA	NA	TRBV4-1	TRBJ1-4	TGCGCCAGCAGCCTCGGGACTCCAACTAATGAAAAACTGTTTTTT	CASSLGTPTNEKLFF
NA	NA	TRBV12-3/TRBV12-4	TRBJ2-1	TGTGCCAGCAGTTTCGTTTCCTACAATGAGCAGTTCTTC	CASSFVSYNEQFF
NA	NA	TRBV6-5	TRBJ1-3	TGTGCCAGCAGTAACTTGGACTTTGGAAACACCATATATTTT	CASSNLDFGNTIYF
NA	TRBD2	TRBV19	TRBJ2-1	TGTGCCAGTAGTCTAGGGTGGGGGGGTGTCAATGAGCAGTTCTTC	CASSLGWGGVNEQFF